The 11 T cell receptor beta chains below come from one sample, sequenced in a study of blood T cell repertoires in COVID-19 (TCRdb year 2020). Receptor libraries were prepared by the immunoSEQ multiplex PCR assay. This immuneACCESS table, as held by TCRdb, lists in-frame sequences with V and J called but not all clones. Of the missing ones, under half trace to an unresolved V gene in checked studies; the others have no known cause. The sample data list a few hundred thousand clones, and 86% of these were observed just once. 9% to 15% of the sample is held by the ten biggest clonotypes. Sequenced input: peripheral blood. These receptors were obtained from a man older than 75 with acute or convalescent COVID-19.

V is TRBV19 and J is TRBJ1-5; D might be TRBD1 (6 bases). Germline V gene data show CDR1 as LNHDA and CDR2 as SQIVND (reference sequence). The CDR3 totals 17 residues. The ends were cut back, 1 base at V and 0 bases at J, with 13 bases in the middle. The DNA of the CDR3 is TGTGCCAGTAGTATAGGTCTAGGGGGATCTAGCAATCAGCCCCAGCATTTT. The encoded protein is CASSIGLGGSSNQPQHF. The variable domain in full, completed from reference TRBV19 and TRBJ1-5, reads DGGITQSPKYLFRKEGQNVTLSCEQNLNHDAMYWYRQDPGQGLRLIYYSQIVNDFQKGDIAEGYSVSREKKESFPLTVTSAQKNPTAFYLCASSIGLGGSSNQPQHFGDGTRLSIL.

Of note for this clone: At the DNA level, this CDR3 is encoded by other sequences in the same sample as well. The rearrangement links TRBV5-1 to TRBJ1-4; a possible D gene is TRBD1 (5 bases). Germline CDR1 SGHRS, CDR2 YFSETQ. V lost 3 bases to trimming and J lost 8 bases, with 14 bases between them. This CDR3 comprises 14 residues. CDR3 loop: CASSSGTGREKLFF. The CDR3 DNA is TGCGCCAGCAGCTCCGGGACTGGGAGGGAAAAACTGTTTTTT.

Points on this clone: Different DNA sequences within this sample yield the same CDR3. The chain links TRBV5-6 to TRBJ2-7; no reliable D call. CDR1 and CDR2 (germline): SGHDT, YYEEEE. There are 12 residues in the CDR3. Trimming took 4 bases from V and 3 from J, leaving 8 bases between them. CDR3 sequence: CASSLVSYEQYF. Here the CDR3 DNA reads TGTGCCAGCAGCCTCGTTAGCTACGAGCAGTACTTC.

The chain links TRBV6-5 to TRBJ2-7; D not resolved. The CDR3 covers 14 residues. The germline V gene has CDR1 MNHEY and CDR2 SVGAGI. The V end was cut by 0 bases, the J end by 3 bases, with 9 bases between. The DNA of the CDR3 is TGTGCCAGCAGTTACTCTTTATTCGGCTACGAGCAGTACTTC. Translated, it gives CASSYSLFGYEQYF.

This chain connects TRBV7-2 to TRBJ2-3; D uncertain. Trimming shortened V by 2 bases and J by 4 bases, and 13 bases separated the two germline ends. The CDR3 totals 15 residues. Looked up from germline, CDR1 is SGHTA and CDR2 is FQGNSA. The CDR3, as DNA: TGTGCCAGCAGCTTATTTCCCTCGTCCGCAGATACGCAGTATTTT. Its translation: CASSLFPSSADTQYF.

The rearrangement uses TRBV5-4 and TRBJ2-5; D is uncertain. The CDR3 has 13 amino acids. V was shortened by 2 bases and J by 3 bases, with 8 bases between the two germline ends. Germline V gene lookup returns CDR1 SGHNT and CDR2 YYREEE (reference sequence). CDR3 loop: CASSFSIEETQYF. The CDR3 nucleotides read TGTGCCAGCAGCTTTAGTATTGAAGAGACCCAGTACTTC.

The genes are TRBV19 and TRBJ2-5; D perhaps matches TRBD2 (5 bases). This CDR3 spans 14 amino acids. Germline V gives CDR1 LNHDA, CDR2 SQIVND (reference sequence). Trimming took off 3 bases at V and 1 base at J, with 9 bases between the two ends. The CDR3 loop is CASSIGKGQETQYF. CDR3 DNA sequence: TGTGCCAGTAGTATCGGGAAGGGCCAAGAGACCCAGTACTTC.

CDR3 residues: CASHLTVNYGYTF. CDR3 bases: TGTGCCAGTCATCTCACTGTTAACTATGGCTACACCTTC. This chain joins TRBV2 and TRBJ1-2; D gene ambiguous. V lost 9 bases to trimming and J lost 1 base, with 12 bases between them. Per germline, CDR1 SNHLY and CDR2 FYNNEI. This CDR3 is 13 amino acids long.

This clone has a handful of counts. The V gene is TRBV2, the J gene TRBJ1-1, with 8 positions matching TRBD1. The CDR3 is 11 amino acids. Germline V lookup: CDR1 SNHLY, CDR2 FYNNEI. The junction had 6 bases not matched to a gene; V was cut back by 10 bases and J by 8 bases. For the CDR3, the DNA is TGTGCCACCCCCCGGGACAGGGAAGCTTTCTTT. Amino acid sequence: CATPRDREAFF.

The rearrangement links TRBV12-3 or TRBV12-4 to TRBJ1-2, with D unclear. Trimming shortened V by 2 bases and J by 8 bases, and 12 bases separated the two germline ends. This CDR3 region has 13 residues. The CDR3 protein is CASSLNSLGGYTF. In nucleotides, the CDR3 is TGTGCCAGCAGTTTAAATTCCCTAGGAGGCTACACCTTC.

The V call is TRBV19, the J call TRBJ2-1; D is undetermined. Trimming took off 5 bases at V and 10 bases at J, with 15 bases between the two ends. The CDR3 sequence is 13 residues long. CDR1 and CDR2 from the germline V gene are LNHDA and SQIVND (reference sequence). The DNA for the CDR3 is TGTGCCAGTAGTTTCCTCTCGACACGCGAGCAGTTCTTC. Amino acids: CASSFLSTREQFF. The full variable domain, in which reference TRBV19 and TRBJ2-1 provide the parts outside the CDR3, is DGGITQSPKYLFRKEGQNVTLSCEQNLNHDAMYWYRQDPGQGLRLIYYSQIVNDFQKGDIAEGYSVSREKKESFPLTVTSAQKNPTAFYLCASSFLSTREQFFGPGTRLTVL.